This TCR beta chain was observed in a study of cytomegalovirus exposure and HLA in healthy donors. Turning to the study itself: The platform used for the roughly 130 validation repertoires matched that of the approximately 640 first-cohort repertoires, a later analysis reported.

Germline CDR1 and CDR2: SGDLS and YYNGEE. The CDR3 length is 16 residues. The ends lost 4 bases at V and 3 bases at J; junction bases unmatched: 6. Notes on the study in general: The authors enumerated under 200 TCR beta chains as linked to cytomegalovirus.

Concerning this clone itself: Its antigen is still unknown.

Assay used: immunoSEQ multiplex PCR; TCRdb lists only in-frame clones, some missing. The sample shows approximately 56,000 clones, 85% to 95% of them seen only once. The receptor was derived from a man aged 18 to 30 in good health and CMV-seronegative. The chain is built from TRBV9 and TRBJ2-5, with 13 positions matching TRBD2. The specimen sequenced was PBMCs. CDR3 region: CASSPWTSGREETQYF. As DNA, the CDR3 is TGTGCCAGCAGCCCCTGGACTAGCGGGAGAGAAGAGACCCAGTACTTC.